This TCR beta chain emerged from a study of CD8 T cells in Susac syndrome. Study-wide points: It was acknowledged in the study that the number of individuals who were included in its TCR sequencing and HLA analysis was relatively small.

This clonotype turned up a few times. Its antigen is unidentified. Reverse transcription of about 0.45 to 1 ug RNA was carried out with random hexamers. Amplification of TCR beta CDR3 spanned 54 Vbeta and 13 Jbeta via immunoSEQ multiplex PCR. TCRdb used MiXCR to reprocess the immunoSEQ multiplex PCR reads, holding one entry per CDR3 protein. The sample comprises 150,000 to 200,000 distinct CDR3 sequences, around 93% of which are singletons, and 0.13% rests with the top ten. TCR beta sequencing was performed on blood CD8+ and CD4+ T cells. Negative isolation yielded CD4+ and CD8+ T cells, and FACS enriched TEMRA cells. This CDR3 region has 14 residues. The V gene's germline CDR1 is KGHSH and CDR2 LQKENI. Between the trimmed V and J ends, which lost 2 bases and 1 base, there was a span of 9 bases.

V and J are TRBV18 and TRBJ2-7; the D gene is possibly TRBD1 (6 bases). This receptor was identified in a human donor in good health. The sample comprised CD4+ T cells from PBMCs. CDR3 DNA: TGTGCCAGCTCACCAACAGGGACGTCCTACGAGCAGTACTTC. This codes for CASSPTGTSYEQYF.